The TCR beta chain under discussion was sequenced for a study of T-cell reconstitution after alpha-beta-depleted transplantation in children. The V segment lost 5 bases and the J segment 4 bases; nucleotides outside the gene matches: 26. The CDR3 runs to 20 residues. Germline CDR1 reads SGHAT; CDR2 reads FQDESV (reference sequence). Unique molecular identifiers were incorporated when the TCRbeta library was constructed. TCRdb passed the PCR reads through MiXCR, listing each CDR3 protein once. The table has 190,000 or so distinct CDR3 sequences, over 5.5% seen once. This clonotype showed up many times.

The sample here was PBMCs from the stem cell graft donor, taken from the stem cell graft. The V call is TRBV11-1, the J call TRBJ2-7; 7 bases align to TRBD1. This TCR was sampled from a human donor who donated a stem cell graft to a child with Wiskott-Aldrich syndrome. CDR3 loop: CASSPHKFTGSGTDVYEQYF. In nucleotides, the CDR3 is TGTGCCAGCAGCCCCCACAAATTCACAGGATCCGGGACAGACGTTTACGAGCAGTACTTC.